These T cell receptor beta chains were read from a single sample in a study of blood T cell repertoires in COVID-19. The assay was immunoSEQ multiplex PCR, and TCRdb's table has in-frame clones only and misses some. The table includes some 210,000 clones, around 90% detected once. The sequenced sample consisted of PBMCs or T cells enriched from blood (not recorded which). The receptors originated from a man younger than 35 with acute COVID-19. Both conserved end residues are part of each CDR3. The order of the fields is V gene, CDR3 length, D gene, clone size, J gene, CDR3 DNA, CDR3 protein. The D gene is left open where the match is weak. The size entry is marked missing in some rows and otherwise reads once, few, many or a size class.

TRBV4-1	17	-	-	TRBJ1-3	TGCGCCAGCAGCCCGGGGAACGGGAAATACTCTGGAAACACCATATATTTT	CASSPGNGKYSGNTIYF
TRBV18	14	TRBD1	-	TRBJ2-7	TGTGCCAGCTCACCTGGGACAGCTTCCTACGAGCAGTACTTC	CASSPGTASYEQYF
TRBV25-1	15	-	-	TRBJ2-5	TGTGCCAGCAGCCCCTCCCACGGGGTACGGGAGACCCAGTACTTC	CASSPSHGVRETQYF
TRBV19	13	TRBD1	-	TRBJ1-3	TGTGCCAGTTCCTGGACAGGGGGGAACACCATATATTTT	CASSWTGGNTIYF
TRBV9	14	-	-	TRBJ1-5	TGTGCCAGCAGCGGGGCAGCTAGCAATCAGCCCCAGCATTTT	CASSGAASNQPQHF
TRBV13	15	TRBD1	-	TRBJ2-2	TGTGCCAGCAGCTTACGGGACAGAGTCACCGGGGAGCTGTTTTTT	CASSLRDRVTGELFF
TRBV11-3	12	-	-	TRBJ2-1	TGTGCCAGCAGCCACTGGGCGAATGAGCAGTTCTTC	CASSHWANEQFF
TRBV19	13	-	-	TRBJ2-7	TGTGCCAGTGCCCAGGGGAGTTCCTACGAGCAGTACTTC	CASAQGSSYEQYF
TRBV7-2	14	TRBD1	once	TRBJ1-6	TGTGCCAGCAAACCCCAGGGGGCGGCTTCACCCCTCCACTTT	CASKPQGAASPLHF
TRBV5-4	14	TRBD1	-	TRBJ1-1	TGTGCCAGCAGCTTGGGACAGGGAGGCACTGAAGCTTTCTTT	CASSLGQGGTEAFF
TRBV29-1	14	TRBD1	-	TRBJ1-1	TGCAGCGTTGAGGGGGTAGGCTCCGGGACAGGCGCTTTCTTT	CSVEGVGSGTGAFF
TRBV5-4	19	-	-	TRBJ2-6	TGTGCCAGCAGCATATTAGCAAGGGGGAAGGGCTCTGGGGCCAACGTCCTGACTTTC	CASSILARGKGSGANVLTF
TRBV3-1/TRBV3-2	15	-	-	TRBJ1-1	TGTGCCAGCAGCCAAGAACGCGGCAGGGCCACTGAAGCTTTCTTT	CASSQERGRATEAFF
TRBV9	16	-	once	TRBJ2-3	TGTGCCAGCAGCTGGGGACTTACCCAAGACACAGATACGCAGTATTTT	CASSWGLTQDTDTQYF
TRBV6-2/TRBV6-3	14	-	-	TRBJ1-2	TGTGCCAGCAGCGGAAACAGGGACAACTATGGCTACACCTTC	CASSGNRDNYGYTF
TRBV7-7	15	-	-	TRBJ2-5	TGTGCTAGCAGCTTAGTGCGAGGAGAACAAGAGACCCAGTACTTC	CASSLVRGEQETQYF
TRBV7-9	13	-	-	TRBJ1-1	TGTGCCAGCAGCCCACCAGGGAACACTGAAGCTTTCTTT	CASSPPGNTEAFF
TRBV11-3	13	-	-	TRBJ2-7	TGTGCCAGCAAAAAGGGAGAGTCCTACGAGCAGTACTTC	CASKKGESYEQYF
TRBV27	14	-	-	TRBJ1-1	TGTGCCAGCAGTTTACAGGGAATGAACACTGAAGCTTTCTTT	CASSLQGMNTEAFF
TRBV28	14	-	-	TRBJ1-6	TGTGCCAGCACCTCCGTGGTGCGGAATTCACCCCTCCACTTT	CASTSVVRNSPLHF
TRBV9	15	TRBD2	-	TRBJ2-2	TGTGCCAGCAGCCCCAGCGGGAGGAACACCGGGGAGCTGTTTTTT	CASSPSGRNTGELFF
TRBV9	15	TRBD2	-	TRBJ2-5	TGTGCCAGCAGCGCGGGACTAGCGGGAGGAGAGACCCAGTACTTC	CASSAGLAGGETQYF
TRBV28	14	-	-	TRBJ2-2	TGTGCCAGCAGATCAGGACAGAACACCGGGGAGCTGTTTTTT	CASRSGQNTGELFF
TRBV29-1	14	-	-	TRBJ1-2	TGCAGCGCCAGGGATTTGGGCGCTAACTATGGCTACACCTTC	CSARDLGANYGYTF
TRBV7-9	15	TRBD2	-	TRBJ2-3	TGTGCCAGCAGCTTGGCGGGGGGAACGACAGATACGCAGTATTTT	CASSLAGGTTDTQYF
TRBV27	15	TRBD2	-	TRBJ2-3	TGTGCCAGCAGTTTAGGACTAGCGGGAGTAGGTACGCAGTATTTT	CASSLGLAGVGTQYF
TRBV12-1	17	-	-	TRBJ1-5	TGTGCCAGCAGCTCCGCGACAGGGCACTATAGCAATCAGCCCCAGCATTTT	CASSSATGHYSNQPQHF
TRBV27	15	TRBD1	-	TRBJ2-3	TGTGCCAGCAGTTCCGGGACAGGGCCCACAGATACGCAGTATTTT	CASSSGTGPTDTQYF
TRBV4-1	17	TRBD2	few	TRBJ2-1	TGCGCCAGCAGCCAAGATTCCCCAAGCGGGAGAGTCAATGAGCAGTTCTTC	CASSQDSPSGRVNEQFF
TRBV12-5	15	-	few	TRBJ2-1	TGTGCTAGTGGTTTGGGACAGTACGTCTACAATGAGCAGTTCTTC	CASGLGQYVYNEQFF
TRBV5-1	16	TRBD1	once	TRBJ2-5	TGCGCCAGCAACTTGGGGTTAGGGGACAGAGGGGAGACCCAGTACTTC	CASNLGLGDRGETQYF